This T cell receptor (beta chain) was identified in a study of cytomegalovirus exposure and HLA in healthy donors. Study context: Earlier findings included nearly 120 million unique TCR beta sequences obtained from about 170 million T cells. Unique TCRs numbering roughly 85 million, obtained from HLA-typed donors, made up an early data release.

Turning to this clone: Its specificity is unknown.

The germline V gene has CDR1 MDHEN and CDR2 SYDVKM. The V end lost 6 bases, the J end lost 4 bases, and 16 bases lay between the germline ends. The CDR3 sequence is 14 residues long. Use of 60 Vbeta and 13 Jbeta primers characterized the PCR. Profiled with immunoSEQ multiplex PCR; TCRdb holds only in-frame clones, not every one. This table has some 190,000 clones, 65% to 80% appearing once. Whole-study results and caveats: A missense DCLRE1C variant was associated with V- and J-gene trimming of TCR beta chains in a later analysis, and an independent cohort replicated the association. There were several of the most significant clusters that appeared linked to common viral pathogens in a later analysis.

The source of this sequence is a woman in her thirties in good health and CMV-seropositive. J is TRBJ2-7 and V is TRBV28; a possible D gene is TRBD2 (6 bases). The material sequenced was PBMCs. The CDR3 region has the DNA TGTGCCAGCAGCGTGGCGGGCGGGGTTTACGAGCAGTACTTC. Its protein is CASSVAGGVYEQYF.